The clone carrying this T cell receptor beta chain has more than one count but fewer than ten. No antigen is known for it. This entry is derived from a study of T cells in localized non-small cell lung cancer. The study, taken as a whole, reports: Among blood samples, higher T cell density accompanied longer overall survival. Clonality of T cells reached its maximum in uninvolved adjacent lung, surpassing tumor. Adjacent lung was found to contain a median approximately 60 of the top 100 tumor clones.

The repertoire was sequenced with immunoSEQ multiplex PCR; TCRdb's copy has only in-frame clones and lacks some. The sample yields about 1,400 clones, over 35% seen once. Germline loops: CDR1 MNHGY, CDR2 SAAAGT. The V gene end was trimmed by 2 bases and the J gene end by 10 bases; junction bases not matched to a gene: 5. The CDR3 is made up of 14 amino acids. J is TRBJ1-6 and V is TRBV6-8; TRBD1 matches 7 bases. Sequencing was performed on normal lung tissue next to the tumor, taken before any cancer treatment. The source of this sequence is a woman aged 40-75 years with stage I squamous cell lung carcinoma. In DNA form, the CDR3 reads TGTGCCAGCAGTTACGTTCAGGGGGAATCACCCCTCCACTTT. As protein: CASSYVQGESPLHF.